A selection of T cell receptor beta chains follows, all from one sample in a study of blood T cell repertoires in COVID-19. Using immunoSEQ multiplex PCR, the repertoire was profiled, and TCRdb retains in-frame clones only, with some absent. The sample records 150,000 to 200,000 clones, approximately 86% being singletons. Specimen: peripheral blood. Every receptor here comes from a man in his 70s with active or convalescent COVID-19. Each CDR3 is given with its conserved first and last residue. A D gene is named only where the DNA matches it firmly. The size of a clone is reported for some rows only, either as once, few or many, or as a class for expanded clones.

v_call: TRBV5-4; j_call: TRBJ2-1; clone_size: once; cdr3_length: 14; d_call: NA; cdr3_aa: CASSLEGVYNEQFF; cdr3_nt: TGTGCCAGCAGTTTGGAGGGGGTGTACAATGAGCAGTTCTTC
v_call: TRBV28; j_call: TRBJ2-5; clone_size: NA; cdr3_length: 12; d_call: NA; cdr3_aa: CASSLYGETQYF; cdr3_nt: TGTGCCAGCAGTTTATACGGGGAGACCCAGTACTTC
v_call: TRBV7-9; j_call: TRBJ2-7; clone_size: NA; cdr3_length: 12; d_call: NA; cdr3_aa: CASSSGNYEQYF; cdr3_nt: TGTGCCAGCAGCTCGGGGAACTACGAGCAGTACTTC
v_call: TRBV9; j_call: TRBJ2-3; clone_size: NA; cdr3_length: 16; d_call: TRBD2; cdr3_aa: CASSLHGTSGSMYQYF; cdr3_nt: TGTGCCAGCAGCTTACACGGGACTAGCGGGAGTATGTATCAGTATTTT
v_call: TRBV19; j_call: TRBJ1-5; clone_size: once; cdr3_length: 15; d_call: NA; cdr3_aa: CASSITGVSNQPQHF; cdr3_nt: TGTGCCAGTAGTATCACCGGGGTTAGCAATCAGCCCCAGCATTTT
v_call: TRBV12-5; j_call: TRBJ2-3; clone_size: NA; cdr3_length: 12; d_call: NA; cdr3_aa: CASGWNSDTQYF; cdr3_nt: TGTGCTAGTGGTTGGAATAGCGATACGCAGTATTTT
v_call: TRBV27; j_call: TRBJ2-5; clone_size: NA; cdr3_length: 15; d_call: NA; cdr3_aa: CASSRMTGRQETQYF; cdr3_nt: TGTGCCAGCAGTCGAATGACAGGGAGGCAAGAGACCCAGTACTTC
v_call: TRBV15; j_call: TRBJ2-2; clone_size: few; cdr3_length: 16; d_call: NA; cdr3_aa: CATSRRTGGAAGELFF; cdr3_nt: TGTGCCACCAGCAGGAGGACGGGGGGCGCCGCCGGGGAGCTGTTTTTT
v_call: TRBV3-1/TRBV3-2; j_call: TRBJ2-7; clone_size: NA; cdr3_length: 14; d_call: NA; cdr3_aa: CASSMTVSSNEQYF; cdr3_nt: TGTGCCAGCAGCATGACAGTGTCCTCTAACGAGCAGTACTTC
v_call: TRBV3-1/TRBV3-2; j_call: TRBJ2-5; clone_size: NA; cdr3_length: 15; d_call: NA; cdr3_aa: CASSPLWSRGETQYF; cdr3_nt: TGTGCCAGCAGCCCCTTGTGGAGCCGGGGAGAGACCCAGTACTTC
v_call: TRBV4-3; j_call: TRBJ1-4; clone_size: NA; cdr3_length: 16; d_call: TRBD1; cdr3_aa: CASSQGQDRGYEKLFF; cdr3_nt: TGCGCCAGCAGCCAAGGTCAGGACAGGGGTTATGAAAAACTGTTTTTT
v_call: TRBV15; j_call: TRBJ2-5; clone_size: NA; cdr3_length: 17; d_call: NA; cdr3_aa: CATSPGPRGNLGETQYF; cdr3_nt: TGTGCCACCAGCCCGGGCCCCAGGGGAAATTTGGGAGAGACCCAGTACTTC
v_call: TRBV4-3; j_call: TRBJ2-6; clone_size: NA; cdr3_length: 20; d_call: NA; cdr3_aa: CASSQAVIGPRSGGANVLTF; cdr3_nt: TGCGCCAGCAGCCAAGCAGTAATCGGTCCCAGGTCAGGTGGGGCCAACGTCCTGACTTTC
v_call: TRBV9; j_call: TRBJ1-6; clone_size: once; cdr3_length: 16; d_call: NA; cdr3_aa: CASSVGSQQGYSPLHF; cdr3_nt: TGTGCCAGCAGCGTGGGGTCCCAACAGGGCTATTCACCCCTCCACTTT
v_call: TRBV28; j_call: TRBJ1-5; clone_size: NA; cdr3_length: 15; d_call: NA; cdr3_aa: CASSLERVGNQPQHF; cdr3_nt: TGTGCCAGCAGTTTAGAACGGGTTGGCAATCAGCCCCAGCATTTT
v_call: TRBV5-4; j_call: TRBJ2-7; clone_size: NA; cdr3_length: 15; d_call: NA; cdr3_aa: CASSAEPPRMDEQYF; cdr3_nt: TGTGCCAGCAGTGCGGAGCCCCCCCGAATGGACGAGCAGTACTTC
v_call: TRBV5-5; j_call: TRBJ1-5; clone_size: NA; cdr3_length: 15; d_call: TRBD1; cdr3_aa: CASSLRTGGMEPQHF; cdr3_nt: TGTGCCAGCAGCCTAAGGACAGGGGGCATGGAGCCCCAGCATTTT
v_call: TRBV21-1; j_call: TRBJ2-2; clone_size: NA; cdr3_length: 20; d_call: NA; cdr3_aa: CASSPHPGLAGGPDTGELFF; cdr3_nt: TGTGCCAGCAGCCCTCATCCGGGACTAGCGGGAGGGCCGGACACCGGGGAGCTGTTTTTT
v_call: TRBV7-8; j_call: TRBJ1-4; clone_size: once; cdr3_length: 13; d_call: NA; cdr3_aa: CASSPRPNEKLFF; cdr3_nt: TGTGCCAGCAGCCCGAGGCCTAATGAAAAACTGTTTTTT
v_call: TRBV11-2; j_call: TRBJ1-5; clone_size: NA; cdr3_length: 15; d_call: TRBD1; cdr3_aa: CASSPRTGTGQPQHF; cdr3_nt: TGTGCCAGCAGCCCTCGGACAGGGACGGGACAGCCCCAGCATTTT
v_call: TRBV7-2; j_call: TRBJ2-7; clone_size: few; cdr3_length: 14; d_call: TRBD2; cdr3_aa: CASSRGGIAYEQYF; cdr3_nt: TGTGCCAGCAGCCGCGGGGGGATCGCCTACGAGCAGTACTTC
v_call: TRBV6-2/TRBV6-3; j_call: TRBJ2-5; clone_size: NA; cdr3_length: 13; d_call: NA; cdr3_aa: CASSRYREETQYF; cdr3_nt: TGTGCCAGCAGTCGTTACAGGGAAGAGACCCAGTACTTC
v_call: TRBV10-3; j_call: TRBJ2-1; clone_size: NA; cdr3_length: 14; d_call: TRBD2; cdr3_aa: CAISPGLVYNEQFF; cdr3_nt: TGTGCCATCAGCCCGGGACTAGTTTACAATGAGCAGTTCTTC
v_call: TRBV28; j_call: TRBJ2-1; clone_size: NA; cdr3_length: 18; d_call: NA; cdr3_aa: CASSPWGSGTPLDNEQFF; cdr3_nt: TGTGCCAGCAGCCCTTGGGGGTCCGGGACTCCTTTAGACAATGAGCAGTTCTTC
v_call: TRBV27; j_call: TRBJ1-2; clone_size: NA; cdr3_length: 18; d_call: TRBD1; cdr3_aa: CASSLSQGGQGVNYGYTF; cdr3_nt: TGTGCCAGCAGTTTATCCCAAGGGGGGCAGGGGGTTAACTATGGCTACACCTTC
v_call: TRBV30; j_call: TRBJ2-1; clone_size: NA; cdr3_length: 14; d_call: NA; cdr3_aa: CAWSVSGGVNEQFF; cdr3_nt: TGTGCCTGGAGTGTAAGTGGCGGGGTCAATGAGCAGTTCTTC
v_call: TRBV10-1; j_call: TRBJ2-2; clone_size: NA; cdr3_length: 15; d_call: NA; cdr3_aa: CASSPRTVNTGELFF; cdr3_nt: TGCGCCAGCAGTCCGCGGACAGTAAACACCGGGGAGCTGTTTTTT
v_call: TRBV29-1; j_call: TRBJ2-1; clone_size: NA; cdr3_length: 15; d_call: TRBD2; cdr3_aa: CSVVPEGRVRTEQFF; cdr3_nt: TGCAGCGTTGTGCCTGAAGGGAGGGTGAGGACTGAGCAGTTCTTC
v_call: TRBV11-3; j_call: TRBJ2-2; clone_size: NA; cdr3_length: 20; d_call: TRBD2; cdr3_aa: CASSLEVPLRGGRDTGELFF; cdr3_nt: TGTGCCAGCAGCTTAGAGGTACCCCTGCGGGGGGGCCGGGACACCGGGGAGCTGTTTTTT
v_call: TRBV28; j_call: TRBJ1-5; clone_size: NA; cdr3_length: 15; d_call: TRBD1; cdr3_aa: CASRPGGRSNQPQHF; cdr3_nt: TGTGCCAGCAGGCCAGGGGGCCGGAGCAATCAGCCCCAGCATTTT
v_call: TRBV19; j_call: TRBJ2-1; clone_size: NA; cdr3_length: 14; d_call: TRBD2; cdr3_aa: CASSTAGGPYEQFF; cdr3_nt: TGTGCCAGTAGTACTGCGGGAGGGCCATATGAGCAGTTCTTC
v_call: TRBV7-9; j_call: TRBJ1-1; clone_size: NA; cdr3_length: 14; d_call: TRBD1; cdr3_aa: CASSRTGVNTEAFF; cdr3_nt: TGTGCCAGCAGCCGGACAGGAGTGAACACTGAAGCTTTCTTT
v_call: TRBV23-1; j_call: TRBJ2-7; clone_size: NA; cdr3_length: 10; d_call: NA; cdr3_aa: CASSRVEQYF; cdr3_nt: TGCGCCAGCAGCAGGGTTGAGCAGTACTTC
v_call: TRBV25-1; j_call: TRBJ2-6; clone_size: once; cdr3_length: 17; d_call: NA; cdr3_aa: CASSSHRVLAGANVLTF; cdr3_nt: TGTGCCAGCAGTTCCCACAGGGTTTTGGCTGGGGCCAACGTCCTGACTTTC
v_call: TRBV7-9; j_call: TRBJ1-2; clone_size: NA; cdr3_length: 13; d_call: NA; cdr3_aa: CASSLTVSVGYTF; cdr3_nt: TGTGCCAGCAGCTTGACAGTTTCGGTTGGCTACACCTTC
v_call: TRBV5-4; j_call: TRBJ1-1; clone_size: NA; cdr3_length: 14; d_call: NA; cdr3_aa: CASSLDPGDTEAFF; cdr3_nt: TGTGCCAGCAGCTTGGACCCAGGGGACACTGAAGCTTTCTTT
v_call: TRBV7-2; j_call: TRBJ2-3; clone_size: NA; cdr3_length: 16; d_call: TRBD2; cdr3_aa: CASSPQLAGGHLTQYF; cdr3_nt: TGTGCCAGCAGCCCCCAACTGGCGGGGGGGCATTTGACGCAGTATTTT
v_call: TRBV29-1; j_call: TRBJ2-7; clone_size: NA; cdr3_length: 16; d_call: TRBD2; cdr3_aa: CSVSGTSGRAPYEQYF; cdr3_nt: TGCAGCGTTTCCGGGACTAGCGGGAGGGCCCCTTACGAGCAGTACTTC
v_call: TRBV12-3/TRBV12-4; j_call: TRBJ2-2; clone_size: NA; cdr3_length: 13; d_call: NA; cdr3_aa: CASTLYNTGELFF; cdr3_nt: TGTGCCAGCACCTTATATAACACCGGGGAGCTGTTTTTT
v_call: TRBV15; j_call: TRBJ2-7; clone_size: NA; cdr3_length: 14; d_call: NA; cdr3_aa: CATSRAQGPYEQYF; cdr3_nt: TGTGCCACCAGCAGAGCACAGGGTCCCTACGAGCAGTACTTC
v_call: TRBV18; j_call: TRBJ2-6; clone_size: NA; cdr3_length: 16; d_call: NA; cdr3_aa: CASSPFKASGANVLTF; cdr3_nt: TGTGCCAGCTCACCTTTCAAAGCCTCTGGGGCCAACGTCCTGACTTTC
v_call: TRBV2; j_call: TRBJ2-3; clone_size: NA; cdr3_length: 13; d_call: NA; cdr3_aa: CASSAFKANTQYF; cdr3_nt: TGTGCCAGCAGTGCTTTTAAAGCCAATACGCAGTATTTT
v_call: TRBV6-5; j_call: TRBJ2-5; clone_size: NA; cdr3_length: 15; d_call: NA; cdr3_aa: CASRPPGGREETQYF; cdr3_nt: TGTGCCAGCAGACCCCCCGGAGGGCGTGAGGAGACCCAGTACTTC
v_call: TRBV5-6; j_call: TRBJ2-3; clone_size: NA; cdr3_length: 16; d_call: NA; cdr3_aa: CASSTWVAFSTDTQYF; cdr3_nt: TGTGCCAGCAGCACATGGGTAGCGTTTAGCACAGATACGCAGTATTTT
v_call: TRBV9; j_call: TRBJ1-3; clone_size: once; cdr3_length: 15; d_call: NA; cdr3_aa: CASSVVSGAGNTIYF; cdr3_nt: TGTGCCAGCAGCGTAGTGTCCGGAGCTGGAAACACCATATATTTT
v_call: TRBV3-1/TRBV3-2; j_call: TRBJ1-1; clone_size: few; cdr3_length: 13; d_call: NA; cdr3_aa: CASSYGGGTEAFF; cdr3_nt: TGTGCCAGCAGTTATGGGGGGGGCACTGAAGCTTTCTTT
v_call: TRBV10-3; j_call: TRBJ1-5; clone_size: NA; cdr3_length: 13; d_call: NA; cdr3_aa: CAAKGQGGQPQHF; cdr3_nt: TGTGCCGCAAAGGGGCAGGGCGGTCAGCCCCAGCATTTT
v_call: TRBV19; j_call: TRBJ2-7; clone_size: NA; cdr3_length: 14; d_call: NA; cdr3_aa: CASKIGVWSYEQYF; cdr3_nt: TGTGCCAGTAAAATCGGGGTTTGGTCCTACGAGCAGTACTTC
v_call: TRBV7-8; j_call: TRBJ2-3; clone_size: NA; cdr3_length: 14; d_call: NA; cdr3_aa: CASSLPGFGDTQYF; cdr3_nt: TGTGCCAGCAGCTTACCAGGGTTCGGAGATACGCAGTATTTT
v_call: TRBV3-1/TRBV3-2; j_call: TRBJ2-5; clone_size: NA; cdr3_length: 17; d_call: TRBD1; cdr3_aa: CASSQDGTVTRGETQYF; cdr3_nt: TGTGCCAGCAGCCAAGATGGGACGGTTACCAGGGGGGAGACCCAGTACTTC
v_call: TRBV9; j_call: TRBJ2-3; clone_size: NA; cdr3_length: 15; d_call: TRBD2; cdr3_aa: CASSVSSGGTDTQYF; cdr3_nt: TGTGCCAGCAGCGTATCTAGCGGGGGCACAGATACGCAGTATTTT
v_call: TRBV28; j_call: TRBJ2-7; clone_size: NA; cdr3_length: 15; d_call: NA; cdr3_aa: CASSLISSPPYEQYF; cdr3_nt: TGTGCCAGCAGTTTGATCTCTAGTCCCCCCTACGAGCAGTACTTC
v_call: TRBV5-4; j_call: TRBJ2-1; clone_size: NA; cdr3_length: 16; d_call: TRBD2; cdr3_aa: CASSESGLAGGLEQFF; cdr3_nt: TGTGCCAGCAGCGAGTCGGGACTAGCGGGAGGGTTAGAGCAGTTCTTC
v_call: TRBV11-2; j_call: TRBJ1-6; clone_size: NA; cdr3_length: 15; d_call: TRBD1; cdr3_aa: CASSTRTGSNSPLHF; cdr3_nt: TGTGCCAGCAGCACAAGGACAGGGTCTAATTCACCCCTCCACTTT
v_call: TRBV28; j_call: TRBJ1-5; clone_size: NA; cdr3_length: 13; d_call: NA; cdr3_aa: CASAGIRNQPQHF; cdr3_nt: TGTGCCAGTGCAGGGATCCGGAATCAGCCCCAGCATTTT